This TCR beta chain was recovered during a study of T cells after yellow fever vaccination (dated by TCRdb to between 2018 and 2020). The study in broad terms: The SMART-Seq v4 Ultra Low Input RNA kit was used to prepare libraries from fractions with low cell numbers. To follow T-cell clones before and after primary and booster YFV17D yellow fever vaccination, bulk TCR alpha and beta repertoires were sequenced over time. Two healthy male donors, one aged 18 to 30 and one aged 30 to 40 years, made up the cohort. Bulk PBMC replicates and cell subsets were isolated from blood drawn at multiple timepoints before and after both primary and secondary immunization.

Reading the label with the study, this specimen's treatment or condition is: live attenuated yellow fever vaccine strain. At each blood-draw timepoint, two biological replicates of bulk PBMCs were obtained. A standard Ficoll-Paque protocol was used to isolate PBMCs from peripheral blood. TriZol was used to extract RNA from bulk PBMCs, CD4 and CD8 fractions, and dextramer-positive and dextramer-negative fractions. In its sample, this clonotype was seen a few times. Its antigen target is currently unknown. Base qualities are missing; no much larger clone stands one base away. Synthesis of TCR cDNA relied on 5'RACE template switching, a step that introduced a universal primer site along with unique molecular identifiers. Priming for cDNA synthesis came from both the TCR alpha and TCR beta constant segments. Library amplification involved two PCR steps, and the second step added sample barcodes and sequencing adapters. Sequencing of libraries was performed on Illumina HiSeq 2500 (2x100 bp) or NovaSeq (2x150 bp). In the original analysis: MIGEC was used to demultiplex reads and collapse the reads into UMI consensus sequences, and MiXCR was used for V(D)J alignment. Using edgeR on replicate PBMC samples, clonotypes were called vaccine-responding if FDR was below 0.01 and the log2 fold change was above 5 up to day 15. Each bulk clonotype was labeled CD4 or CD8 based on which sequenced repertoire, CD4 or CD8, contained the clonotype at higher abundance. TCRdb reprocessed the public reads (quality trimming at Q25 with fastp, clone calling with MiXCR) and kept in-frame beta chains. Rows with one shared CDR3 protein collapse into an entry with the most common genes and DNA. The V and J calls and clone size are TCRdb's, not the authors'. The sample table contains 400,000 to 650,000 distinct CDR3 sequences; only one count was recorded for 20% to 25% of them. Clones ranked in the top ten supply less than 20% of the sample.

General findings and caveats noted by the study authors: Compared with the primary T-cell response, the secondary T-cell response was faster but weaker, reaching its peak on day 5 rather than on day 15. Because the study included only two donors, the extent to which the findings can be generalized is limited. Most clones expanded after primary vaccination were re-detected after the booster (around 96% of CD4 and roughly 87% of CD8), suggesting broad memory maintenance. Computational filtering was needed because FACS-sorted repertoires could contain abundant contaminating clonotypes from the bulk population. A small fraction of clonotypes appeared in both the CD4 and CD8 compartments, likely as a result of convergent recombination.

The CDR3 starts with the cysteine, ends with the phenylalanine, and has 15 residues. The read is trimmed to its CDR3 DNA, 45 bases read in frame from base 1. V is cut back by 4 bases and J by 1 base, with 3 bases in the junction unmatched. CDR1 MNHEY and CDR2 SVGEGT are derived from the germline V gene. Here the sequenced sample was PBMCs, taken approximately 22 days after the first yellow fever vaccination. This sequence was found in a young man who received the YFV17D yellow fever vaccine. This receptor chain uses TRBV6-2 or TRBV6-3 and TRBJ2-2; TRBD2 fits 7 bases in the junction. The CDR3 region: CASSSGTKNTGELFF. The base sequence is TGTGCCAGCAGTTCCGGGACTAAGAACACCGGGGAGCTGTTTTTT.